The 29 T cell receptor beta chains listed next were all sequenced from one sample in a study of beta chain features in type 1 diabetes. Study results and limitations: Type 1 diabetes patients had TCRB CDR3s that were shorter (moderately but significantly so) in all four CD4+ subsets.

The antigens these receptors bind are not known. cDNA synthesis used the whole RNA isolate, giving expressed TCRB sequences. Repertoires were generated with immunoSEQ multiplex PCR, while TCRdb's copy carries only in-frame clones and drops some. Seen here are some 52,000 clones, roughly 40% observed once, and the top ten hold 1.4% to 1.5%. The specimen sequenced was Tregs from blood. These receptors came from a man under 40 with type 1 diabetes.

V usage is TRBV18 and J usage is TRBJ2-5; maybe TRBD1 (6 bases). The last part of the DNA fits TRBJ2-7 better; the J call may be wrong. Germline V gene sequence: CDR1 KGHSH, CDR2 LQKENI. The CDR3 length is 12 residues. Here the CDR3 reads CASTQDSLEQYF. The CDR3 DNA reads TGTGCCAGCACCCAGGACAGTCTCGAGCAGTACTTC.

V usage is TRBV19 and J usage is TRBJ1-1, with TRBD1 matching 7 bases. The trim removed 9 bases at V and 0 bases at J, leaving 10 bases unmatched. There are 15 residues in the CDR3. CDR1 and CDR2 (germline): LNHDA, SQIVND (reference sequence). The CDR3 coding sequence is TGTGCCAGCATGACGGGACAGTACATGAACACTGAAGCTTTCTTT. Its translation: CASMTGQYMNTEAFF.

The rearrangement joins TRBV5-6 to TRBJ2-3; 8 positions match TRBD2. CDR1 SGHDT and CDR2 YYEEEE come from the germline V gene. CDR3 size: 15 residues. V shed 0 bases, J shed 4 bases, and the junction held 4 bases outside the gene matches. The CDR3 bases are TGTGCCAGCAGCTTGGGTCTAGCGGGCGCAGATACGCAGTATTTT. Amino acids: CASSLGLAGADTQYF.

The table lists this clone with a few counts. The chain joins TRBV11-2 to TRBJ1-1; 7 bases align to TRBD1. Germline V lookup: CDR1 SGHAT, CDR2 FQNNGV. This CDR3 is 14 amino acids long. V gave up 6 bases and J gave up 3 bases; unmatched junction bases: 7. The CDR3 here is CASSFSQGDTEAFF. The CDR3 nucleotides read TGTGCCAGCAGTTTTAGTCAGGGGGACACTGAAGCTTTCTTT.

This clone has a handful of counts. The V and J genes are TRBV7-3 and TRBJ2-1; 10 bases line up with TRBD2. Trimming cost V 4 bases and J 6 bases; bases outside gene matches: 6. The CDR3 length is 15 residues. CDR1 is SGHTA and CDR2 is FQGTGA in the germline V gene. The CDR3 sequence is CASSSTSGTLNEQFF. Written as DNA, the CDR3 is TGTGCCAGCAGCTCAACTAGCGGGACTCTCAATGAGCAGTTCTTC.

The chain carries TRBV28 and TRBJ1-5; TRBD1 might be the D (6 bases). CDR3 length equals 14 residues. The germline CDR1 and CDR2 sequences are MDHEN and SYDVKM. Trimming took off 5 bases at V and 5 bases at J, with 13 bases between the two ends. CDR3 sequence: CASSPQGWYQPQHF. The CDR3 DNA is TGTGCCAGCAGTCCTCAGGGGTGGTATCAGCCCCAGCATTTT.

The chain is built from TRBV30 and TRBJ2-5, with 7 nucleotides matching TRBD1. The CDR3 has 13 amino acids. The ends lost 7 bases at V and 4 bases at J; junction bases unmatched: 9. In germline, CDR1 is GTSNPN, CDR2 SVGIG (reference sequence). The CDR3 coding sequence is TGTGCCTCAACCGACAGGGATGGAGAGACCCAGTACTTC. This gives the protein CASTDRDGETQYF.

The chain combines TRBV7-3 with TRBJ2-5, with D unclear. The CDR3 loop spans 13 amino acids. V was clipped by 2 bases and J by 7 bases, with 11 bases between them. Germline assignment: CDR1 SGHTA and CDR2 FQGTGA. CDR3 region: CASSLDETGTQYF. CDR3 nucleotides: TGTGCCAGCAGCTTAGATGAAACCGGGACCCAGTACTTC. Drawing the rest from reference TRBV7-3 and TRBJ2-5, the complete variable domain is GAGVSQTPSNKVTEKGKYVELRCDPISGHTALYWYRQSLGQGPEFLIYFQGTGAADDSGLPNDRFFAVRPEGSVSTLKIQRTERGDSAVYLCASSLDETGTQYFGPGTRLLVL.

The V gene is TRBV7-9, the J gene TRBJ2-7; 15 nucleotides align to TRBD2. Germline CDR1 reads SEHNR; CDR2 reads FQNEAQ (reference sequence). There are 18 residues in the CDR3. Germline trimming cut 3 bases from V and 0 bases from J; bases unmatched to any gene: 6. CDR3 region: CASSLGTSGRYSSYEQYF. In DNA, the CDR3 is TGTGCCAGCAGCTTGGGGACTAGCGGGAGGTACAGCTCCTACGAGCAGTACTTC.

CDR3 amino acids: CATSRDGVVDEQYF. CDR3 in DNA: TGTGCCACCAGCAGAGACGGGGTTGTCGACGAGCAGTACTTC. V and J are TRBV15 and TRBJ2-7; tentatively, D is TRBD2 (5 bases). CDR1 is LNHNV, CDR2 YYDKDF, per germline (reference sequence). Trimming removed 0 bases from V and 5 bases from J, with 11 bases in between. This CDR3 has 14 residues.

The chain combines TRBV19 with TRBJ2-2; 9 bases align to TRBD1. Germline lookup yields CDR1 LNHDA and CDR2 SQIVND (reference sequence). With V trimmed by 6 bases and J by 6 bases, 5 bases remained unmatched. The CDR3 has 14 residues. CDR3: CASRSGTGPGELFF. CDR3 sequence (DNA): TGTGCCAGTAGATCCGGGACAGGGCCCGGGGAGCTGTTTTTT.

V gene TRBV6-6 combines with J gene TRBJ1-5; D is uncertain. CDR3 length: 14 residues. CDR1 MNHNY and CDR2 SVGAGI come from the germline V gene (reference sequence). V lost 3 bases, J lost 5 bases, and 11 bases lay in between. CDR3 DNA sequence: TGTGCCAGCAGTTATGCGGCCGGGGATCAGCCCCAGCATTTT. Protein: CASSYAAGDQPQHF.

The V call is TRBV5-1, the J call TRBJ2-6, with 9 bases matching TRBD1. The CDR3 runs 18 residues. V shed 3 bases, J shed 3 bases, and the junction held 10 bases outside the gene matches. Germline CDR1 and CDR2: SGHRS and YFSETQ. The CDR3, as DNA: TGCGCCAGCAGCTCACGAACCGGGACAGGGTATGGGGCCAACGTCCTGACTTTC. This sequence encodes CASSSRTGTGYGANVLTF.

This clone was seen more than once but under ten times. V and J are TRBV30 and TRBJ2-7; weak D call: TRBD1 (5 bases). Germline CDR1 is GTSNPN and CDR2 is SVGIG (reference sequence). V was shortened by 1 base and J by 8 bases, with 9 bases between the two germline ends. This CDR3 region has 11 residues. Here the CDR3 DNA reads TGTGCCTGGAGTGGAAGGGGAAAGCAGTACTTC. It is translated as CAWSGRGKQYF.

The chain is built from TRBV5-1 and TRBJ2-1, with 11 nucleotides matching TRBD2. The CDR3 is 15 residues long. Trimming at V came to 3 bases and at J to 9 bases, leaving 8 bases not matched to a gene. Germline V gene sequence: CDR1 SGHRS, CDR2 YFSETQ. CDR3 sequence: CASSWGLAEVGEQFF. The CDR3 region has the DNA TGCGCCAGCAGCTGGGGACTAGCGGAAGTAGGTGAGCAGTTCTTC.

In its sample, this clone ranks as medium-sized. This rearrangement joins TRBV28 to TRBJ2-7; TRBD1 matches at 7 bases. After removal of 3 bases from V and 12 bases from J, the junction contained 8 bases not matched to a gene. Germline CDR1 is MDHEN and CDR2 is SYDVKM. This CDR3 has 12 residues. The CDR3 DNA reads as TGTGCCAGCAGTTTCCGGGGACAGCTGCGGTACTTC. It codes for CASSFRGQLRYF.

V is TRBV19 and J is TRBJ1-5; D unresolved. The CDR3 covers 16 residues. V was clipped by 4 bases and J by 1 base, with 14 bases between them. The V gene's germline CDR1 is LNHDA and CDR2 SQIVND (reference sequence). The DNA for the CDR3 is TGTGCCAGTAGTAGGAGGGCGTGGGAAAGCAATCAGCCCCAGCATTTT. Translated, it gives CASSRRAWESNQPQHF.

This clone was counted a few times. The CDR3 DNA reads TGTGCCAGCAGCGAACAGACTATAACCCAGTACTTC. It encodes CASSEQTITQYF. The V and J genes are TRBV11-1 and TRBJ2-5; tentative D call: TRBD2 (5 bases). Germline V gene data show CDR1 as SGHAT and CDR2 as FQDESV (reference sequence). Trimming removed 5 bases at V and 8 bases at J, with 12 bases between. CDR3 length equals 12 residues.

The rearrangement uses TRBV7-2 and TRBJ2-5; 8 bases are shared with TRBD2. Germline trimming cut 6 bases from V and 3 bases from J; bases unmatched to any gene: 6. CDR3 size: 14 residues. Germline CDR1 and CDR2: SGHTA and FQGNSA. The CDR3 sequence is CASRRGRWEETQYF. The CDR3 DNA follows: TGTGCCAGCAGGCGCGGGAGGTGGGAAGAGACCCAGTACTTC. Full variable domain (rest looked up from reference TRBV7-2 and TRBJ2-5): GAGVSQSPSNKVTEKGKDVELRCDPISGHTALYWYRQSLGQGLEFLIYFQGNSAPDKSGLPSDRFSAERTGGSVSTLTIQRTQQEDSAVYLCASRRGRWEETQYFGPGTRLLVL.

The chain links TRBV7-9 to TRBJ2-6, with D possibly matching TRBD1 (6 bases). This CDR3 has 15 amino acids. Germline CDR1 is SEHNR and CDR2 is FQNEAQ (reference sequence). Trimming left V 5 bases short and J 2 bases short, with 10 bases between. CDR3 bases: TGTGCCAGCAGCATTAACAGGGCTGGGGCCAACGTCCTGACTTTC. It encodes CASSINRAGANVLTF.

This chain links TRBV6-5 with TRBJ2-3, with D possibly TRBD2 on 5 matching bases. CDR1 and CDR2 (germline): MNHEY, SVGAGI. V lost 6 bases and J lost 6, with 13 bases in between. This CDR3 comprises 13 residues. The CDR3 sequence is CASRPFIADTQYF. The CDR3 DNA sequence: TGTGCCAGCAGACCATTCATAGCGGATACGCAGTATTTT.

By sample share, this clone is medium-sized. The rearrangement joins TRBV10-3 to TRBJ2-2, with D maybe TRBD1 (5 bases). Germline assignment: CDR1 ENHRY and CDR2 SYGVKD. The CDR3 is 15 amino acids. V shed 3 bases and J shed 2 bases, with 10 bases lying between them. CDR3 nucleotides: TGTGCCATCAGTGACCGACAGAAAAACACCGGGGAGCTGTTTTTT. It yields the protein CAISDRQKNTGELFF.

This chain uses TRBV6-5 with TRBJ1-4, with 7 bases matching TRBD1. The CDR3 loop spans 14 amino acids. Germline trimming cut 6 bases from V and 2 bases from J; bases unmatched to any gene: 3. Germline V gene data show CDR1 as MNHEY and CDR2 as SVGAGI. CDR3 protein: CASRDRVTNEKLFF. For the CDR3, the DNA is TGTGCCAGCAGAGACAGGGTCACTAATGAAAAACTGTTTTTT.

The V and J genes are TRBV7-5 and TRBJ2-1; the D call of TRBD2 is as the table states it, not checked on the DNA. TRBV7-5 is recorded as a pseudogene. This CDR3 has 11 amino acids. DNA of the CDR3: TGTGCCAGCAGCAGCGGGCTAGATCTGTTCTTC. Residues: CASSSGLDLFF.

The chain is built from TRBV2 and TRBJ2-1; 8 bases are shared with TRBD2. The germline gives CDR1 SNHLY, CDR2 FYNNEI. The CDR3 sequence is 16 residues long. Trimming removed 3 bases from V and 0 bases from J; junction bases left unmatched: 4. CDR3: CASSEQLAASYNEQFF. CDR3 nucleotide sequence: TGTGCCAGCAGTGAGCAACTAGCGGCCTCCTACAATGAGCAGTTCTTC.

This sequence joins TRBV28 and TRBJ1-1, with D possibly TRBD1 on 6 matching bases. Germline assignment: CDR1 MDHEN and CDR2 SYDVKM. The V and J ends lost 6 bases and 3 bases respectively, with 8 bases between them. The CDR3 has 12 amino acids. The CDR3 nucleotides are TGTGCCAGCAGCCGACAGGACACTGAAGCTTTCTTT. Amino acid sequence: CASSRQDTEAFF.

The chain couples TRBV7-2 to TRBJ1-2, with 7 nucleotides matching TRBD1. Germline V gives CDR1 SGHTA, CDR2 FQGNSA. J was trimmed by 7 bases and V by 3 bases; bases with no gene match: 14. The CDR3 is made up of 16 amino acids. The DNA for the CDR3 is TGTGCCAGCAGCTTCCACAGGGGCCCATCCAGCACTGGCTACACCTTC. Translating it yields CASSFHRGPSSTGYTF.

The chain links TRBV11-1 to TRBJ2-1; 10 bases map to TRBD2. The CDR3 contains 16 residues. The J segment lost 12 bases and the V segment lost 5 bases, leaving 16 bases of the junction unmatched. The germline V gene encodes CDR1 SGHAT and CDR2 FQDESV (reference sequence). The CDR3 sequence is CASSSGQLAGERAQFF. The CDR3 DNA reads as TGTGCCAGCAGCAGCGGACAGCTAGCGGGGGAGAGGGCGCAGTTCTTC.

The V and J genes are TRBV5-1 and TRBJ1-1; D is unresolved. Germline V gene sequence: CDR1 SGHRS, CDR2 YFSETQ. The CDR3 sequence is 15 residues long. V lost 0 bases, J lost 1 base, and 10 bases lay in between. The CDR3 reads CASSLGAGANTEAFF. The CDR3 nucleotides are TGCGCCAGCAGCTTGGGTGCGGGCGCGAACACTGAAGCTTTCTTT. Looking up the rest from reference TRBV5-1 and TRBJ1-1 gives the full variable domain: KAGVTQTPRYLIKTRGQQVTLSCSPISGHRSVSWYQQTPGQGLQFLFEYFSETQRNKGNFPGRFSGRQFSNSRSEMNVSTLELGDSALYLCASSLGAGANTEAFFGQGTRLTVV.